This T cell receptor (beta chain) is from a study of regulatory T cells in long-lasting Graves disease. Study results and caveats: When disease was persistent, TRBV28, TRBJ1-2 and TRBJ2-5 were the favored segments.

The CDR3 has 15 amino acids. The germline V gene has CDR1 LNHDA and CDR2 SQIVND (reference sequence). V shed 3 bases and J shed 4 bases, with 14 bases lying between them. Indicated time point: newly diagnosed GD, antithyroid drugs for less than 3 months. Researchers made the TCR library from RNA that was extracted from PBMCs. Through Arm-PCR of CDR3 regions and iRepertoire HTBI primers, TCR beta libraries were built. TCRdb itself ran the multiplex PCR reads through MiXCR, one entry per CDR3 protein. The sample holds around 420,000 distinct CDR3 sequences, 15% to 18% seen once. This clonotype has a handful of counts. The antigen remains unidentified.

The TCR sequence derives from a female donor with Graves disease. V is TRBV19 and J is TRBJ2-3; D unclear. Sequences were derived from peripheral blood mononuclear cells (PBMCs), sampled at new diagnosis, from a patient treated with antithyroid drugs. Here the CDR3 DNA reads TGTGCCAGTAGTATCCACGGCAGGTACGCAGATACGCAGTATTTT. Protein: CASSIHGRYADTQYF.